The rows below give T cell receptor beta chains drawn from one sample of a study of response to subunit inactivated influenza vaccine. Each CDR3 protein is one row after TCRdb ran MiXCR on the RT-PCR reads. The sample shows 450,000 to 550,000 distinct CDR3 sequences, roughly 23% of them seen only once. The material was CD4+ T cells sorted from PBMCs, obtained 5 days after vaccination. The receptors originated from a man between 50 and 59 years old who received an inactivated influenza vaccine. Each CDR3 is given with its conserved first and last residue. The D gene is left open where the match is weak. Expanded clones get a size class; other rows say once, few or many, or leave the size out.

CDR3 protein,CDR3 DNA,J gene,D gene,clone size,V gene
CSARDPGVPPYEQYF,TGCAGTGCTAGAGATCCCGGGGTTCCCCCCTACGAGCAGTACTTC,TRBJ2-7,.,.,TRBV20-1
CSASSFYTGELFF,TGCAGTGCTAGCAGTTTCTACACCGGGGAGCTGTTTTTT,TRBJ2-2,.,.,TRBV20-1
CASRHPGIGYGYTF,TGTGCCAGTAGACACCCGGGGATAGGATATGGCTACACCTTC,TRBJ1-2,.,.,TRBV19
CATSAPGGFSGELFF,TGTGCCACCAGTGCCCCAGGGGGCTTCTCCGGGGAGCTGTTTTTT,TRBJ2-2,TRBD1,.,TRBV24-1
CASSLVFSNQPQHF,TGTGCCAGCAGCTTAGTGTTTAGCAATCAGCCCCAGCATTTT,TRBJ1-5,.,few,TRBV7-2
CASSLAGGGLKTQYF,TGCGCCAGCAGCTTGGCCGGAGGGGGGCTAAAGACCCAGTACTTC,TRBJ2-5,.,few,TRBV5-1
CASSYGQGATEAFF,TGTGCCAGCAGCTACGGACAGGGTGCCACTGAAGCTTTCTTT,TRBJ1-1,TRBD1,.,TRBV5-4
CASSLTFQQGEQFF,TGTGCCAGCAGCTTAACATTCCAGCAGGGAGAGCAGTTCTTC,TRBJ2-1,.,few,TRBV7-3
CSAKSVGQTFYGYTF,TGCAGTGCTAAATCTGTAGGGCAGACCTTCTATGGCTACACCTTC,TRBJ1-2,.,.,TRBV20-1
CASSAQSWDTQYF,TGTGCCAGCAGCGCCCAGAGTTGGGATACGCAGTATTTT,TRBJ2-3,.,.,TRBV11-1
CAIRGTDSSYGTSGSSYNEQFF,TGTGCCATCAGAGGGACAGATTCAAGTTACGGGACTAGCGGGAGCTCCTACAATGAGCAGTTCTTC,TRBJ2-1,TRBD2,few,TRBV10-3
CAWTSLLAANEQFF,TGTGCCTGGACATCTCTCCTAGCGGCTAATGAGCAGTTCTTC,TRBJ2-1,TRBD2,.,TRBV30
CSVGAGTEGGELFF,TGCAGCGTTGGGGCAGGGACTGAGGGCGGGGAGCTGTTTTTT,TRBJ2-2,.,few,TRBV29-1
CASSAIAGIYNEQFF,TGTGCCAGCAGCGCCATAGCGGGAATATACAATGAGCAGTTCTTC,TRBJ2-1,TRBD2,few,TRBV11-2
CSVEAGWGYQETQYF,TGCAGCGTTGAAGCGGGTTGGGGGTACCAAGAGACCCAGTACTTC,TRBJ2-5,.,few,TRBV29-1